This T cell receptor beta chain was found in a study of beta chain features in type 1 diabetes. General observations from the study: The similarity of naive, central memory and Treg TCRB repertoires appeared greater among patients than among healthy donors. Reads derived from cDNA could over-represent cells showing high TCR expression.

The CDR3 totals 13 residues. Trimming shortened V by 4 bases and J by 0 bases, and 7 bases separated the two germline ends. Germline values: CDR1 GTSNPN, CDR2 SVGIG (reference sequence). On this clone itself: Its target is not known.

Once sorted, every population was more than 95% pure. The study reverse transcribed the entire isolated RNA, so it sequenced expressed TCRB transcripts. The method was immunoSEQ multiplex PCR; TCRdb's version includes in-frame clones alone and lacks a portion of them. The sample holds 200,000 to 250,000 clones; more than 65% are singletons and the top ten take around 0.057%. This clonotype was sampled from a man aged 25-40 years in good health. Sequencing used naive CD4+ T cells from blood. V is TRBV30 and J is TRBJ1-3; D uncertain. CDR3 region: CAWTVVSGNTIYF. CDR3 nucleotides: TGTGCCTGGACAGTAGTCTCTGGAAACACCATATATTTT.